This entry lists 8 T cell receptor beta chains sequenced from one sample in a study of blood T cell repertoires in COVID-19. Clones were sequenced by immunoSEQ multiplex PCR, and TCRdb holds only the in-frame ones, with some missing. The repertoire holds just over 300,000 clones, with 89% as singletons. Specimen: peripheral blood. The receptors originated from a woman aged 30 to 39 with COVID-19, enrolled during active disease.

V and J are TRBV2 and TRBJ1-5, with 7 bases matching TRBD1. Losses at the gene ends were 7 bases for V and 2 bases for J; bases not matched to a gene: 8. This CDR3 is 15 amino acids long. From germline, CDR1 is SNHLY and CDR2 FYNNEI. The CDR3 DNA is TGTGCCAGCACCCGAATCAGGGGGGGCAATCAGCCCCAGCATTTT. Amino acid sequence: CASTRIRGGNQPQHF.

In its sample, this clone was seen once. The rearrangement uses TRBV2 and TRBJ2-3; TRBD2 agrees at 9 bases. V was pared by 5 bases and J by 0 bases, with 6 bases of the junction left unmatched. This CDR3 is 16 amino acids long. Germline V gene lookup returns CDR1 SNHLY and CDR2 FYNNEI. CDR3 loop: CASSSPSGVSTDTQYF. The CDR3 DNA reads TGTGCCAGCAGTTCGCCTAGCGGGGTTAGCACAGATACGCAGTATTTT.

This clone was observed once. V and J are TRBV4-2 and TRBJ2-1; 7 nucleotides agree with TRBD2. Losses at the gene ends were 2 bases for V and 2 bases for J; bases not matched to a gene: 3. The germline gives CDR1 LGHNA, CDR2 YNFKEQ. The CDR3 covers 15 residues. CDR3 nucleotide sequence: TGTGCCAGCAGCCAAACCGGGACTACCTACAATGAGCAGTTCTTC. Protein product: CASSQTGTTYNEQFF.

The chain has TRBV10-2 and TRBJ1-2, with D uncertain. V lost 6 bases and J 1 base, leaving 12 bases between the germline ends. This CDR3 comprises 14 residues. Germline assignment: CDR1 WSHSY and CDR2 SAAADI. CDR3 coding DNA: TGCGCCAGCAGGAGGATTGACGATAACTATGGCTACACCTTC. Encoded protein: CASRRIDDNYGYTF.

The rearrangement links TRBV6-2 or TRBV6-3 to TRBJ2-1; 13 nucleotides line up with TRBD2. Trimming took 5 bases from V and 6 from J; bases not matched to a gene: 4. The CDR3 sequence is 15 residues long. The germline V gene has CDR1 MNHEY and CDR2 SVGEGT. The CDR3 bases are TGTGCCAGCAGTCCACTAGCGGGGGGGCTCAATGAGCAGTTCTTC. Translation gives CASSPLAGGLNEQFF.

This CDR3 reads CASSYSGGRAEAFF. The CDR3 DNA sequence: TGTGCCAGCAGTTACTCGGGGGGGCGGGCTGAAGCTTTCTTT. The chain joins TRBV6-5 to TRBJ1-1; possibly TRBD1 for D (6 bases). The CDR3 totals 14 residues. V lost 0 bases to trimming and J lost 6 bases, with 11 bases between them. The germline CDR1 and CDR2 sequences are MNHEY and SVGAGI.

The chain has TRBV7-2 and TRBJ1-6; TRBD1 aligns across 8 bases. In germline, CDR1 is SGHTA, CDR2 FQGNSA. This CDR3 is built from 15 residues. The V segment lost 5 bases and the J segment 7 bases; nucleotides outside the gene matches: 7. The CDR3 protein is CASSPTWTGNSPLHF. The CDR3 coding sequence is TGTGCCAGCAGCCCTACCTGGACAGGGAATTCACCCCTCCACTTT.

The rearrangement joins TRBV4-3 to TRBJ1-2, with 12 positions matching TRBD1. Trimming took 3 bases from V and 4 from J; bases not matched to a gene: 3. This CDR3 contains 15 residues. Germline V CDR1 and CDR2: LGHNA, YSLEER. The CDR3 protein is CASSQGTGGTYGYTF. The CDR3, as DNA: TGCGCCAGCAGCCAGGGGACAGGGGGCACCTATGGCTACACCTTC.